This T cell receptor beta chain was recovered during a study of blood T cell repertoires in COVID-19. As for the study in general: Sites across the United States, Italy and Spain contributed samples from acute and convalescent COVID-19. T cells, B-cell-depleted T cells, or PBMCs provided the cDNA or gDNA that served as material.

CDR3 length equals 13 residues. V lost 6 bases to trimming and J lost 5 bases; unmatched junction nucleotides: 6. Study processing details: How many nucleated cells were present was estimated from reference gene primer amplification. Generated by immunoSEQ multiplex PCR, the TCRdb table keeps only in-frame clones and is missing some. V and J calls plus clone size are reproduced from that table; the DNA served to infer D and trimming. This table has approximately 82,000 clones, more than 70% appearing once. The gene calls are TRBV12-3 or TRBV12-4 and TRBJ1-1; 7 nucleotides match TRBD1. The TCR was taken from a woman aged 55-69 years with acute or convalescent COVID-19. Material for sequencing was peripheral blood. CDR3 nucleotide sequence: TGTGCCAGCAGCCGAACAGGGGTTACTGAAGCTTTCTTT. Encoded protein: CASSRTGVTEAFF.